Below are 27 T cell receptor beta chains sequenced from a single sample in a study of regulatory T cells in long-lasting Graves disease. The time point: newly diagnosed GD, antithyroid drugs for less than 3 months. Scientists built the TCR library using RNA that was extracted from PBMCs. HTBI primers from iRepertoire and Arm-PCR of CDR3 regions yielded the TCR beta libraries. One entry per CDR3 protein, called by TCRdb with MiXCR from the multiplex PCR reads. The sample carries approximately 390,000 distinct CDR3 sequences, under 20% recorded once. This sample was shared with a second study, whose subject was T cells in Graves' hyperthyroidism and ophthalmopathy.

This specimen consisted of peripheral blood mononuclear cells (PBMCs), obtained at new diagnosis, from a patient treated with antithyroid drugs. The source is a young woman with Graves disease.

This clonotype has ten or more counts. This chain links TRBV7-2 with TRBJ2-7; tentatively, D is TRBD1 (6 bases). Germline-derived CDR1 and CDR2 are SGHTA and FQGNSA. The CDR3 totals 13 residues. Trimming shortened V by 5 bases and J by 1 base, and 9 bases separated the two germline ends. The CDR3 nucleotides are TGTGCCAGCAGCCCCACAGGGTCCTACGAGCAGTACTTC. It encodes CASSPTGSYEQYF.

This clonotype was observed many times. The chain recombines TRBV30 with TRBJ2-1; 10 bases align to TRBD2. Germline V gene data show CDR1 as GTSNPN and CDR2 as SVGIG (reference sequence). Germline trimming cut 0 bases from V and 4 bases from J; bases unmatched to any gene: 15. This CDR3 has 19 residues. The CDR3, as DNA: TGTGCCTGGAGTGTACCTGCCCTAGCGGGAGCCCCGTTATACAATGAGCAGTTCTTC. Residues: CAWSVPALAGAPLYNEQFF.

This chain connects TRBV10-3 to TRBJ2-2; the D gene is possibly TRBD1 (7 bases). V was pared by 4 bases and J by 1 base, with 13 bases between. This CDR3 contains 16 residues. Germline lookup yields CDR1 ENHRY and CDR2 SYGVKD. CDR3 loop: CAISGGDSLNTGELFF. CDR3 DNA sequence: TGTGCCATCAGTGGGGGGGACAGTCTGAACACCGGGGAGCTGTTTTTT.

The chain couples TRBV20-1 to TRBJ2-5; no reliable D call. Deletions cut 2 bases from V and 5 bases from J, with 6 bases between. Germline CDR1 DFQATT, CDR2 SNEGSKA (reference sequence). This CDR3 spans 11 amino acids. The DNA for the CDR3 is TGCAGTGCTAGACCTAAGGAGACCCAGTACTTC. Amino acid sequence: CSARPKETQYF.

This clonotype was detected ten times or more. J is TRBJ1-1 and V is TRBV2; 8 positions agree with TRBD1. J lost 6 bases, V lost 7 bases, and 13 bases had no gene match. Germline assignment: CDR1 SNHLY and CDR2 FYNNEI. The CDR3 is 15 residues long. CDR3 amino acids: CASNHRGQGIAEAFF. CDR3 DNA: TGTGCCAGCAATCATCGCGGACAGGGAATCGCTGAAGCTTTCTTT. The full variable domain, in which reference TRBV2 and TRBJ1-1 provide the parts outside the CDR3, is EPEVTQTPSHQVTQMGQEVILRCVPISNHLYFYWYRQILGQKVEFLVSFYNNEISEKSEIFDDQFSVERPDGSNFTLKIRSTKLEDSAMYFCASNHRGQGIAEAFFGQGTRLTVV.

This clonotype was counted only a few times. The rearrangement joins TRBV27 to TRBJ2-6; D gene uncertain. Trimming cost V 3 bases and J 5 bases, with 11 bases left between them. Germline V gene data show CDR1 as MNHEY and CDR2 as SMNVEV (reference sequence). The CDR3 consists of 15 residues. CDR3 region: CASSFGSERANVLTF. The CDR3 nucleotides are TGTGCCAGCAGTTTCGGCAGCGAGCGGGCCAACGTCCTGACTTTC.

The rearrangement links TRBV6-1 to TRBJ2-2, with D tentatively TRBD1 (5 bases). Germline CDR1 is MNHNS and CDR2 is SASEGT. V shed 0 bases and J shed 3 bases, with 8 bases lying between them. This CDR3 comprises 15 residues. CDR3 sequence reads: CASSEAGRDTGELFF. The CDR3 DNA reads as TGTGCCAGCAGTGAAGCGGGCAGGGACACCGGGGAGCTGTTTTTT.

The chain's CDR3 is CSASGQQRETQYF. The CDR3 DNA reads TGCAGTGCTTCAGGACAGCAACGAGAGACCCAGTACTTC. The chain is built from TRBV20-1 and TRBJ2-5; D might be TRBD1 (6 bases). Germline values: CDR1 DFQATT, CDR2 SNEGSKA (reference sequence). The CDR3 is made up of 13 amino acids. The V gene lost 5 bases and the J gene lost 4 bases, with 14 bases spanning the gap.

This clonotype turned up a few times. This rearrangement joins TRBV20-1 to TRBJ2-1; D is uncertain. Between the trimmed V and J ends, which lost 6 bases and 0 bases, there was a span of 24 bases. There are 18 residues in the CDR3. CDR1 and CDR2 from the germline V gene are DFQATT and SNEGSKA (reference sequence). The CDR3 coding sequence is TGCAGTGCCAATCGCTCCCGAATCGGTAGTGGCTCCTACAATGAGCAGTTCTTC. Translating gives CSANRSRIGSGSYNEQFF.

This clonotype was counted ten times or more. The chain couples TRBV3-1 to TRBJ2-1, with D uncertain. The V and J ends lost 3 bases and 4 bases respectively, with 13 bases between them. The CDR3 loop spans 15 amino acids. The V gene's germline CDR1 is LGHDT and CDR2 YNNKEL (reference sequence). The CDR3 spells CASSQQLGVYNEQFF. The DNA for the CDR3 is TGTGCCAGCAGCCAGCAATTAGGAGTATACAATGAGCAGTTCTTC.

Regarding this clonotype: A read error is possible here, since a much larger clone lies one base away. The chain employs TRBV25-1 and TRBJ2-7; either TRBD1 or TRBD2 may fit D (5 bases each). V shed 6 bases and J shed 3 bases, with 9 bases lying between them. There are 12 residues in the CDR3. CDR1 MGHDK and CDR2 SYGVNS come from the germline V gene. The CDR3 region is CASSWDGYEQYF. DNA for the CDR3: TGTGCCAGCAGCTGGGACGGCTACGAGCAGTACTTC.

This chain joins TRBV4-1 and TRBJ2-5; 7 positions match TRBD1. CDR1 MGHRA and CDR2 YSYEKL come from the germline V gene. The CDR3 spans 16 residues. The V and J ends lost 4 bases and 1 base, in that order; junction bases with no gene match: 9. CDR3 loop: CASSREPGTAQETQYF. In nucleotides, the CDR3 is TGCGCCAGCAGCCGAGAACCCGGGACAGCCCAAGAGACCCAGTACTTC.

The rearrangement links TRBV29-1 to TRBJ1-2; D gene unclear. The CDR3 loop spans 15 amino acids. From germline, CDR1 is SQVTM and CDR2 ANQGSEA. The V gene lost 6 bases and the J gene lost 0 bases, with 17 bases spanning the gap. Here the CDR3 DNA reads TGCAGCGTCGGCCTGATGCTAGGCCCTAACTATGGCTACACCTTC. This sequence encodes CSVGLMLGPNYGYTF.

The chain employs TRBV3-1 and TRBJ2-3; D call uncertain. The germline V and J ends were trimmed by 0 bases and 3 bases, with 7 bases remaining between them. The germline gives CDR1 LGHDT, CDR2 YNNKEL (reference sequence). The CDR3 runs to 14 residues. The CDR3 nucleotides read TGTGCCAGCAGCCAAGAACAACAGACAGATACGCAGTATTTT. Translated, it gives CASSQEQQTDTQYF.

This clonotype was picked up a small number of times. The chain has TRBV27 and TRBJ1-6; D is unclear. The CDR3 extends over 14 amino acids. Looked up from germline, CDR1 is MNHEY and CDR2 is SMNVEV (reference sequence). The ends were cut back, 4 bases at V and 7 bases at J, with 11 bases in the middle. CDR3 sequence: CASSWGLGNSPLHF. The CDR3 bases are TGTGCCAGCAGTTGGGGTCTGGGGAATTCACCCCTCCACTTT.

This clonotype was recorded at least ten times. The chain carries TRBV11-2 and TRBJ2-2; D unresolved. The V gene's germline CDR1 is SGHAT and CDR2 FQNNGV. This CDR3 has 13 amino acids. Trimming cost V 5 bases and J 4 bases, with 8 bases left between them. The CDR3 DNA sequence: TGTGCCAGCAGCCAAGGGTTCACCGGGGAGCTGTTTTTT. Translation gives CASSQGFTGELFF.

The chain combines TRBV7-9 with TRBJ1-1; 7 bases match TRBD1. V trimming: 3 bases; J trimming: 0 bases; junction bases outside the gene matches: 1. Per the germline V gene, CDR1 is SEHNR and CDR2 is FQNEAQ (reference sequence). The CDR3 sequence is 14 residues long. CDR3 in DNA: TGTGCCAGCAGCTTCGACAGGGTGAACACTGAAGCTTTCTTT. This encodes CASSFDRVNTEAFF.

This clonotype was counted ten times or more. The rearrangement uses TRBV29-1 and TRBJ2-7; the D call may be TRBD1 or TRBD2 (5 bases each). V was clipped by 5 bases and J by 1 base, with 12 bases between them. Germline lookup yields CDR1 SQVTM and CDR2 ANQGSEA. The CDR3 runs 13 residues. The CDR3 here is CSVPHEGSYEQYF. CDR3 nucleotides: TGCAGCGTTCCCCACGAGGGGTCCTACGAGCAGTACTTC.

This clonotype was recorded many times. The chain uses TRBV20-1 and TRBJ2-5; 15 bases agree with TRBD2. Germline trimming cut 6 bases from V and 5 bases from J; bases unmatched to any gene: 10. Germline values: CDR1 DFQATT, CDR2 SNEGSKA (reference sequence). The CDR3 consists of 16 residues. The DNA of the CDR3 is TGCAGTGCCCTAGGACTAGCGGGAGGGCCAGGGGAGACCCAGTACTTC. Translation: CSALGLAGGPGETQYF.

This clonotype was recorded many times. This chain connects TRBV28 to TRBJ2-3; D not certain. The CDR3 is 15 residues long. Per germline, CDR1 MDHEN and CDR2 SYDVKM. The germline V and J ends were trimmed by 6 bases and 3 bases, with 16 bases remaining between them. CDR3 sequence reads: CASSPQAELTDTQYF. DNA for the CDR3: TGTGCCAGCAGCCCCCAGGCGGAACTTACAGATACGCAGTATTTT.

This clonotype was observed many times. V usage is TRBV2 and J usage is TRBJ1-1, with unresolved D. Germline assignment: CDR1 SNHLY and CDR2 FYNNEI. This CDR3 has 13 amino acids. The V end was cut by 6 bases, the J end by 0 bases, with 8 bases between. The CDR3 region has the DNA TGTGCCAGCAGGGTCATGGTGAACACTGAAGCTTTCTTT. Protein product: CASRVMVNTEAFF.

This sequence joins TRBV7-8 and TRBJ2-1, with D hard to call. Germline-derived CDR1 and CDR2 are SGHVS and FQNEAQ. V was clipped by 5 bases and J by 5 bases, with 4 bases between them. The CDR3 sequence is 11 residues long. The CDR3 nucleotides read TGTGCCAGCAGCGATAACAATGAGCAGTTCTTC. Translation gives CASSDNNEQFF.

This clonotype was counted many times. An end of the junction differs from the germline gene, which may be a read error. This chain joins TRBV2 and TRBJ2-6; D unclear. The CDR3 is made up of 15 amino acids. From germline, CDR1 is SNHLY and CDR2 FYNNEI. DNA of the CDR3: TGTGCCAGCAGGGAAGTTGGTTCTGGGGCCAACGTCCTGACTTTC. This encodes CASREVGSGANVLTF.

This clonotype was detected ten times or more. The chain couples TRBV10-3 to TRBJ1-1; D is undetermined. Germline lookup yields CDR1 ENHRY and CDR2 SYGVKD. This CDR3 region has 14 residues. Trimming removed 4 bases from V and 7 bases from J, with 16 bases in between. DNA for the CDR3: TGTGCCATCAGTGGCTTAAAAGGGCAAGGTGAAGCTTTCTTT. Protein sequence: CAISGLKGQGEAFF.

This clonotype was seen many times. CDR3 DNA: TGTGCCAGCAGCGTAGCTACGGGAACAGGGGTTTCGAGCTCTGGGGCCAACGTCCTGACTTTC. Translating gives CASSVATGTGVSSSGANVLTF. This chain links TRBV9 with TRBJ2-6; 7 nucleotides line up with TRBD1. Germline-derived CDR1 and CDR2 are SGDLS and YYNGEE. The CDR3 is 21 residues long. V was clipped by 0 bases and J by 0 bases; unmatched bases: 15.

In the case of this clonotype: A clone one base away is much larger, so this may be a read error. As DNA, the CDR3 is TGTGCCTGGGGCCAGGGGGGGCCGAACAATCAGCCCCAGCATTTT. Its protein is CAWGQGGPNNQPQHF. The chain combines TRBV30 with TRBJ1-5, with 7 bases matching TRBD1. Unmatched junction bases numbered 10, after V lost 5 bases and J lost 3 bases. This CDR3 contains 15 residues. Germline CDR1 and CDR2: GTSNPN and SVGIG (reference sequence).

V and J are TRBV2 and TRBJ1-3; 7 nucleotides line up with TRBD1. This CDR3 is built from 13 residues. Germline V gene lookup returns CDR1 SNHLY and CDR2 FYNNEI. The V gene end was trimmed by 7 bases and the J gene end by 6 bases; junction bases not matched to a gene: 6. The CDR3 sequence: CASTRTGLNTIYF. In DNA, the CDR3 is TGTGCCAGCACCCGGACAGGTCTAAACACCATATATTTT.